This T cell receptor (beta chain) was recorded in a study of T cell responses to AZD1222 COVID-19 vaccine. Turning to the study itself: Second-dose recipients at about 4 or about 12 weeks were treated as one pooled group. Overall study results and limits: A reported finding is that nearly half of spike-specific TCRs target unmutated variant regions. Only a handful of AZD1222 recipients tested seropositive at baseline. Donors in the cohort were predominantly white British and more often female, and clonal diversity was possibly underestimated.

V lost 4 bases, J lost 6 bases, and 3 bases stayed unmatched. CDR3 length equals 12 residues. Germline loops: CDR1 PRHDT, CDR2 FYEKMQ (reference sequence). As for this clone: Its antigen is undetermined.

Method: immunoSEQ multiplex PCR; TCRdb's copy keeps in-frame clones and lacks some. Of about 140,000 clones in the sample, 80% to 90% are singletons; the top ten hold 1.5% to 2%. The sequence was collected from an adult in good health. Specimen: peripheral blood, collected on day 0 of AZD1222 vaccination. V usage is TRBV13 and J usage is TRBJ2-7, with 7 positions matching TRBD1. The CDR3 region has the DNA TGTGCCAGCAGCTCGACAGGGTTCGAGCAGTACTTC. It encodes CASSSTGFEQYF.